Following are 29 T cell receptor beta chains from one sample sequenced in a study of blood T cell dynamics during melanoma immunotherapy (dated by TCRdb to the early 2020s). Library preparation employed the immunoSEQ multiplex PCR assay. TCRdb holds this immuneACCESS table with in-frame rearrangements only. Some clones are missing; in checked studies, unresolved V genes explain under half, and the rest has no known cause. The sample profile shows about 4,200 clones; less than 90% of them were found once. Jointly, the top ten make up around 13% of the sample. The meaning of the sample's time point label: pre-treatment baseline. The sequencing used blood, collected from a patient treated with checkpoint blockade. These TCRs come from a human donor with melanoma.

The V gene is TRBV4-3, the J gene TRBJ2-3; TRBD2 might be the D (5 bases). The germline V gene has CDR1 LGHNA and CDR2 YSLEER. This CDR3 contains 18 residues. V was clipped by 0 bases and J by 2 bases, with 18 bases between them. The CDR3 loop reads CASSQDPGRPENTDTQYF. CDR3 in DNA: TGCGCCAGCAGCCAAGATCCGGGGAGACCCGAGAACACAGATACGCAGTATTTT.

The V call is TRBV6-5, the J call TRBJ1-5; TRBD1 aligns across 10 bases. V lost 5 bases to trimming and J lost 7 bases; unmatched junction nucleotides: 5. The CDR3 consists of 14 residues. Germline loops: CDR1 MNHEY, CDR2 SVGAGI. CDR3 residues: CASSPGTGAQPQHF. CDR3 DNA: TGTGCCAGCAGTCCCGGGACAGGGGCGCAGCCCCAGCATTTT.

V gene TRBV20-1 combines with J gene TRBJ1-2; D is possibly TRBD1 (5 bases). The V and J ends lost 3 bases and 7 bases respectively, with 9 bases between them. In germline, CDR1 is DFQATT, CDR2 SNEGSKA (reference sequence). This CDR3 has 11 amino acids. Here the CDR3 reads CSASVGAGYTF. The CDR3 region has the DNA TGCAGTGCTAGTGTAGGGGCTGGCTACACCTTC.

The chain employs TRBV6-6 and TRBJ1-5; no definite D call. Per the germline V gene, CDR1 is MNHNY and CDR2 is SVGAGI (reference sequence). V was clipped by 6 bases and J by 6 bases, with 9 bases between them. This CDR3 has 12 residues. The CDR3 bases are TGTGCCAGCAGGCCCTACCGTCAGCCCCAGCATTTT. It specifies CASRPYRQPQHF.

This sequence joins TRBV29-1 and TRBJ2-1; TRBD1 aligns across 8 bases. Unmatched junction bases numbered 3, after V lost 2 bases and J lost 6 bases. This CDR3 contains 13 residues. The V gene's germline CDR1 is SQVTM and CDR2 ANQGSEA. CDR3 DNA: TGCAGCGTTGAACGAGACAGGGGCAATGAGCAGTTCTTC. This codes for CSVERDRGNEQFF.

The chain joins TRBV5-5 to TRBJ2-3, with 7 bases aligning to TRBD1. The CDR3 totals 12 residues. Germline CDR1 reads SGHKS; CDR2 reads YYEKEE (reference sequence). Germline trimming cut 4 bases from V and 8 bases from J; bases unmatched to any gene: 4. The DNA of the CDR3 is TGTGCCAGCAGCCGGGGACAGCCTACGCAGTATTTT. Its protein product is CASSRGQPTQYF.

This chain uses TRBV11-2 with TRBJ2-7, with 7 bases matching TRBD1. Germline CDR1 is SGHAT and CDR2 is FQNNGV. The length of the CDR3 is 13 residues. J gave up 6 bases and V 0 bases, and 2 bases lay outside the gene matches. The CDR3 reads CASSLEAGGEQYF. In nucleotides, the CDR3 is TGTGCCAGCAGCTTAGAAGCAGGGGGCGAGCAGTACTTC.

This clone has only one observation. The rearrangement joins TRBV18 to TRBJ2-5; 11 bases match TRBD2. Trimming removed 2 bases from V and 4 bases from J; junction bases left unmatched: 3. The CDR3 contains 15 residues. Germline V CDR1 and CDR2: KGHSH, LQKENI. In DNA, the CDR3 is TGTGCCAGCTCACCAAGGCTAGCGGGGGGAGAGACCCAGTACTTC. Its translation is CASSPRLAGGETQYF.

The chain uses TRBV18 and TRBJ1-5; D remains ambiguous. The length of the CDR3 is 15 residues. The germline CDR1 and CDR2 sequences are KGHSH and LQKENI. V lost 3 bases to trimming and J lost 3 bases, with 12 bases between them. CDR3 in DNA: TGTGCCAGCTCACCGGCCCGGGGAGACAATCAGCCCCAGCATTTT. This codes for CASSPARGDNQPQHF.

The chain links TRBV10-3 to TRBJ1-1; a weak D match, TRBD1 (5 bases). Germline CDR1 ENHRY, CDR2 SYGVKD. Trimming removed 4 bases at V and 2 bases at J, with 11 bases between. This CDR3 has 14 residues. The CDR3 loop is CAISGTGFNTEAFF. CDR3 DNA: TGTGCCATCAGTGGAACAGGCTTTAACACTGAAGCTTTCTTT.

This chain uses TRBV27 with TRBJ2-7; D is possibly TRBD1 or TRBD2 (5 bases each). Trimming stripped 6 bases from V and 1 base from J, with 19 bases between. CDR1 and CDR2 from the germline V gene are MNHEY and SMNVEV (reference sequence). This CDR3 has 16 residues. The CDR3 DNA reads as TGTGCCAGCAGACTTCCCCTCGGGACGGATTCCTACGAGCAGTACTTC. Translation gives CASRLPLGTDSYEQYF.

This chain joins TRBV11-2 and TRBJ1-5; 8 positions match TRBD1. The V segment lost 4 bases and the J segment 6 bases; nucleotides outside the gene matches: 11. CDR1 and CDR2 from the germline V gene are SGHAT and FQNNGV. The length of the CDR3 is 16 residues. CDR3 region: CASSSSYPGQVQPQHF. CDR3 nucleotides: TGTGCCAGCAGCTCCTCTTATCCGGGACAGGTTCAGCCCCAGCATTTT.

The chain has TRBV18 and TRBJ1-5, with D uncertain. Germline V gene data show CDR1 as KGHSH and CDR2 as LQKENI. The CDR3 sequence is 15 residues long. The germline V and J ends were trimmed by 3 bases and 2 bases, with 11 bases remaining between them. The CDR3: CASSPARGGNQPQHF. CDR3 bases: TGTGCCAGCTCACCGGCCCGGGGAGGCAATCAGCCCCAGCATTTT. Full variable domain (outside the CDR3, taken from reference TRBV18 and TRBJ1-5): NAGVMQNPRHLVRRRGQEARLRCSPMKGHSHVYWYRQLPEEGLKFMVYLQKENIIDESGMPKERFSAEFPKEGPSILRIQQVVRGDSAAYFCASSPARGGNQPQHFGDGTRLSIL.

The chain combines TRBV4-3 with TRBJ1-6; D is unresolved. The germline gives CDR1 LGHNA, CDR2 YSLEER. The V and J ends lost 0 bases and 7 bases respectively, with 10 bases between them. This CDR3 is 15 amino acids long. CDR3 residues: CASSQEGLLNSPLHF. As DNA, the CDR3 is TGCGCCAGCAGCCAAGAGGGATTGTTGAATTCACCCCTCCACTTT.

The gene calls are TRBV7-8 and TRBJ2-2, with a tentative D call TRBD2 (6 bases). Trimming left V 2 bases short and J 1 base short, with 8 bases between. The CDR3 sequence is 15 residues long. Germline assignment: CDR1 SGHVS and CDR2 FQNEAQ. CDR3 protein: CASSLMGGNTGELFF. CDR3 bases: TGTGCCAGCAGCTTAATGGGGGGGAACACCGGGGAGCTGTTTTTT. Drawing the rest from reference TRBV7-8 and TRBJ2-2, the complete variable domain is GAGVSQSPRYKVAKRGQDVALRCDPISGHVSLFWYQQALGQGPEFLTYFQNEAQLDKSGLPSDRFFAERPEGSVSTLKIQRTQQEDSAVYLCASSLMGGNTGELFFGEGSRLTVL.

The V call is TRBV25-1, the J call TRBJ2-1; D ambiguous. The CDR3 has 14 amino acids. In germline, CDR1 is MGHDK, CDR2 SYGVNS. Trimming took off 7 bases at V and 0 bases at J, with 10 bases between the two ends. CDR3 nucleotide sequence: TGTGCCAGCACGCGACCGAACTCCTACAATGAGCAGTTCTTC. Amino acid sequence: CASTRPNSYNEQFF. Supplemented by reference TRBV25-1 and TRBJ2-1, the full variable domain reads EADIYQTPRYLVIGTGKKITLECSQTMGHDKMYWYQQDPGMELHLIHYSYGVNSTEKGDLSSESTVSRIRTEHFPLTLESARPSHTSQYLCASTRPNSYNEQFFGPGTRLTVL.

CDR3 sequence reads: CASSLAGDGRNGYTF. In DNA, the CDR3 is TGTGCCAGCAGCTTGGCCGGTGACGGGCGGAATGGCTACACCTTC. V gene TRBV5-6 combines with J gene TRBJ1-2; D is uncertain. This CDR3 is built from 15 residues. The germline CDR1 and CDR2 sequences are SGHDT and YYEEEE. Trimming pared 0 bases from V and 6 bases from J, leaving 15 bases between.

The chain carries TRBV9 and TRBJ1-6; no definite D call. Germline assignment: CDR1 SGDLS and CDR2 YYNGEE. The CDR3 spans 14 residues. The V and J ends lost 4 bases and 11 bases respectively, with 16 bases between them. The CDR3 DNA reads as TGTGCCAGCAGCCCCTACAGCGCCGGGGCACCCCTCCACTTT. Amino acids: CASSPYSAGAPLHF.

This chain uses TRBV7-2 with TRBJ1-2; D not resolved. Per the germline V gene, CDR1 is SGHTA and CDR2 is FQGNSA. V was clipped by 3 bases and J by 2 bases, with 7 bases between them. The CDR3 has 13 residues. The CDR3 bases are TGTGCCAGCAGCTTCAATTACAACTATGGCTACACCTTC. This gives the protein CASSFNYNYGYTF.

This chain connects TRBV19 to TRBJ1-5; 9 bases are a match to TRBD1. The CDR3 runs to 15 residues. The V segment lost 3 bases and the J segment 4 bases; nucleotides outside the gene matches: 4. The germline V gene has CDR1 LNHDA and CDR2 SQIVND (reference sequence). The DNA for the CDR3 is TGTGCCAGTAGTATTGGACAGGGGTCGAATCAGCCCCAGCATTTT. It yields the protein CASSIGQGSNQPQHF.

The rearrangement uses TRBV14 and TRBJ1-6, with TRBD1 identical over 9 bases. V lost 1 base, J lost 9 bases, and 7 bases stayed unmatched. The CDR3 runs 16 residues. The germline V gene encodes CDR1 SGHDN and CDR2 FVKESK. The CDR3 DNA follows: TGTGCCAGCAGCCAAGGATCCGGGACAGGGCTTTCACCCCTCCACTTT. Translated: CASSQGSGTGLSPLHF.

The rearrangement links TRBV14 to TRBJ2-5; no reliable D call. V lost 1 base and J 5 bases, leaving 8 bases between the germline ends. The CDR3 spans 13 residues. CDR1 is SGHDN and CDR2 is FVKESK in the germline V gene. Here the CDR3 reads CASSQGVRETQYF. CDR3 sequence (DNA): TGTGCCAGCAGCCAAGGGGTTCGGGAGACCCAGTACTTC.

The chain couples TRBV15 to TRBJ1-4, with TRBD1 identical over 8 bases. V was pared by 5 bases and J by 8 bases, with 7 bases of the junction left unmatched. The CDR3 covers 14 residues. Germline V gene data show CDR1 as LNHNV and CDR2 as YYDKDF (reference sequence). The DNA for the CDR3 is TGTGCCACCAGCGGACAGGGTTTTGGCGAAAAACTGTTTTTT. Translation: CATSGQGFGEKLFF. Looking up the rest from reference TRBV15 and TRBJ1-4 gives the full variable domain: DAMVIQNPRYQVTQFGKPVTLSCSQTLNHNVMYWYQQKSSQAPKLLFHYYDKDFNNEADTPDNFQSRRPNTSFCFLDIRSPGLGDTAMYLCATSGQGFGEKLFFGSGTQLSVL.

The V and J genes are TRBV2 and TRBJ2-7; perhaps TRBD1 as D (6 bases). This CDR3 spans 14 amino acids. CDR1 is SNHLY, CDR2 FYNNEI, per germline. V shed 6 bases and J shed 1 base, with 13 bases lying between them. The CDR3 DNA is TGTGCCAGCAGCCCTGACAGGAGATCCTACGAGCAGTACTTC. It encodes CASSPDRRSYEQYF. Full variable domain (rest looked up from reference TRBV2 and TRBJ2-7): EPEVTQTPSHQVTQMGQEVILRCVPISNHLYFYWYRQILGQKVEFLVSFYNNEISEKSEIFDDQFSVERPDGSNFTLKIRSTKLEDSAMYFCASSPDRRSYEQYFGPGTRLTVT.

This chain joins TRBV7-9 and TRBJ1-4; 8 bases agree with TRBD1. The trim removed 6 bases at V and 7 bases at J, leaving 7 bases unmatched. The CDR3 extends over 14 amino acids. Germline V gene data show CDR1 as SEHNR and CDR2 as FQNEAQ (reference sequence). CDR3 nucleotide sequence: TGTGCCAGCAGAACAGGGGGAACGGTTGAAAAACTGTTTTTT. This codes for CASRTGGTVEKLFF.

This chain connects TRBV12-5 to TRBJ1-5, with D unresolved. V was shortened by 1 base and J by 7 bases, with 8 bases between the two germline ends. CDR3 size: 13 residues. Looked up from germline, CDR1 is LGHNT and CDR2 is FRNRAP. The DNA of the CDR3 is TGTGCTAGTGGTTTGGCCCTTAACCAGCCCCAGCATTTT. Protein: CASGLALNQPQHF.

The chain recombines TRBV7-6 with TRBJ2-5, with a tentative D call TRBD2 (6 bases). The J call may be wrong; the DNA end is better matched by TRBJ2-7. The CDR3 totals 15 residues. Looked up from germline, CDR1 is SGHVS and CDR2 is FNYEAQ. The DNA for the CDR3 is TGTGCCAGCAGCCCCACGGAGGGGACCTTCTACGAGCAGTACTTC. Its translation is CASSPTEGTFYEQYF.

The chain has TRBV18 and TRBJ2-7; 9 bases fit TRBD1. This CDR3 has 15 residues. Per germline, CDR1 KGHSH and CDR2 LQKENI. V shed 4 bases and J 5 bases; nucleotides not matched to a gene: 9. The CDR3, as DNA: TGTGCCAGCTCACAAACTACGGGACAGGGACACGAGCAGTACTTC. Translated, it gives CASSQTTGQGHEQYF.

This clone was found once. The chain couples TRBV6-1 to TRBJ2-2; D might be TRBD1 (6 bases). CDR1 is MNHNS, CDR2 SASEGT, per germline. The CDR3 loop spans 15 amino acids. V was cut by 1 base and J by 3 bases, with 9 bases left in between. The CDR3 is CASSEGTAYTGELFF. In DNA, the CDR3 is TGTGCCAGCAGTGAAGGGACAGCTTACACCGGGGAGCTGTTTTTT.